This TCR beta chain is drawn from a study of technical replicates of blood from several donors (dated by TCRdb to about 2017). Concerning this clone: The antigen this receptor binds is unknown. There are no base qualities to consult, and no much larger clone falls within one base.

The CDR3 has 17 amino acids, counting the end cysteine and phenylalanine. The read is trimmed to its CDR3 DNA, 51 bases read in frame from base 1. CDR1 and CDR2 are drawn from the germline V gene: SNHLY, FYNNEI. The junction shows trimming of 6 bases on V and 2 bases on J, plus 21 bases between the germline ends. Libraries were prepared through the immunoSEQ multiplex PCR assay. TCRdb obtained this table from immuneACCESS and retained in-frame rearrangements with V and J assigned. These tables miss some clones; where compared with another copy, unresolved V genes account for less than half of the shortfall, and the remainder is unexplained. The sample table shows about 61,000 clones, and roughly 97% are seen once. The top ten clonotypes cover 0.15% to 0.25% of the sample.

The receptor comes from a human donor in good health. The sample comprised T cells isolated from PBMCs. The rearranged chain carries TRBV2 and TRBJ2-3; the D segment could be TRBD2, given 7 matching bases. The CDR3 sequence is CASRSEGGGVYTDTQYF. The DNA reads TGTGCCAGCAGGTCCGAGGGGGGAGGGGTTTACACAGATACGCAGTATTTT. Extended through the reference TRBV2 and TRBJ2-3 proteins, this CDR3 yields the full variable domain: EPEVTQTPSHQVTQMGQEVILRCVPISNHLYFYWYRQILGQKVEFLVSFYNNEISEKSEIFDDQFSVERPDGSNFTLKIRSTKLEDSAMYFCASRSEGGGVYTDTQYFGPGTRLTVL.